This is a list of T cell receptor beta chains from one sample in a study of shared clonotypes between healthy human individuals. Here immunoSEQ multiplex PCR was the method, and the copy in TCRdb shows in-frame clones only, minus some. The profile shows about half a million clones, roughly 80% of them singletons. Input material: PBMCs. These receptors all stem from a woman in her thirties or forties in good health. Some clones in this sample may be carry-over from other donors' samples. The CDR3 runs from the conserved cysteine through the conserved F or W. Each record gives: J gene, V gene, D gene, clone size, CDR3 DNA, CDR3 protein. D genes are given only for firm matches. The size entry is marked missing in some rows and otherwise reads once, few, many or a size class.

j_call: TRBJ1-1; v_call: TRBV7-3; d_call: NA; clone_size: NA; cdr3_nt: TGTGCCAGCAGCGCGACAGTACCCGCTGAAGCTTTCTTT; cdr3_aa: CASSATVPAEAFF
j_call: TRBJ1-1; v_call: TRBV9; d_call: TRBD1; clone_size: NA; cdr3_nt: TGTGCCAGCAGCGTAGGGGCCCTAAGACAGGGGGCAGAAGAAGCTTTCTTT; cdr3_aa: CASSVGALRQGAEEAFF
j_call: TRBJ2-1; v_call: TRBV4-1; d_call: TRBD2; clone_size: NA; cdr3_nt: TGCGCCAGCAGCGAACGGACTAGCGGGAGCGATGAGCAGTTCTTC; cdr3_aa: CASSERTSGSDEQFF
j_call: TRBJ1-5; v_call: TRBV5-1; d_call: NA; clone_size: NA; cdr3_nt: TGCGCCAGCAGCTTGGACGGAAATAGCAATCAGCCCCAGCATTTT; cdr3_aa: CASSLDGNSNQPQHF
j_call: TRBJ2-1; v_call: TRBV4-3; d_call: TRBD2; clone_size: NA; cdr3_nt: TGCGCCAGCAGCCAAGGACTAGCGGGACACAATGAGCAGTTCTTC; cdr3_aa: CASSQGLAGHNEQFF
j_call: TRBJ2-2; v_call: TRBV30; d_call: NA; clone_size: NA; cdr3_nt: TGTGCCTGGAGCTCAATCCGAGCCGGGGAGCTGTTTTTT; cdr3_aa: CAWSSIRAGELFF
j_call: TRBJ2-5; v_call: TRBV7-2; d_call: NA; clone_size: NA; cdr3_nt: TGTGCCAGCAGCTTAGCCCCCGGGGGCGCGACTCAAGAGACCCAGTACTTC; cdr3_aa: CASSLAPGGATQETQYF
j_call: TRBJ2-7; v_call: TRBV19; d_call: TRBD1; clone_size: NA; cdr3_nt: TGTGCCAGTAGTAACCCCGGACAGGGGGCCTACGAGCAGTACTTC; cdr3_aa: CASSNPGQGAYEQYF
j_call: TRBJ2-7; v_call: TRBV7-2; d_call: NA; clone_size: NA; cdr3_nt: TGTGCCAGCAGCTCCGGGGTAATCCCCTACGAGCAGTACTTC; cdr3_aa: CASSSGVIPYEQYF
j_call: TRBJ1-1; v_call: TRBV28; d_call: NA; clone_size: NA; cdr3_nt: TGTGCCAGCAGTTCCCCCGAGGGCACTGAAGCTTTCTTT; cdr3_aa: CASSSPEGTEAFF
j_call: TRBJ1-4; v_call: TRBV18; d_call: TRBD1; clone_size: NA; cdr3_nt: TGTGCCAGCTCAGACAGGGGGCCGGCTAATGAAAAACTGTTTTTT; cdr3_aa: CASSDRGPANEKLFF
j_call: TRBJ1-2; v_call: TRBV2; d_call: TRBD1; clone_size: NA; cdr3_nt: TGTGCCAGCAGTCGGGACAGTAGTTTGGGCTACACCTTC; cdr3_aa: CASSRDSSLGYTF
j_call: TRBJ2-2; v_call: TRBV6-5; d_call: NA; clone_size: NA; cdr3_nt: TGTGCCAGCAGACGCGGGACAAATCGCGGGGAGCTGTTTTTT; cdr3_aa: CASRRGTNRGELFF
j_call: TRBJ1-1; v_call: TRBV2; d_call: NA; clone_size: NA; cdr3_nt: TGTGCCAGCTCTCTACAGGGTGGGAACACTGAAGCTTTCTTT; cdr3_aa: CASSLQGGNTEAFF
j_call: TRBJ1-5; v_call: TRBV19; d_call: NA; clone_size: NA; cdr3_nt: TGTGCCAGTAGTTCGACAGGCAATCAGCCCCAGCATTTT; cdr3_aa: CASSSTGNQPQHF
j_call: TRBJ1-2; v_call: TRBV7-6; d_call: TRBD1; clone_size: NA; cdr3_nt: TGTGCCAGCAGCGTACAACAGGGGGATCTGGGCGGTGGCTACACCTTC; cdr3_aa: CASSVQQGDLGGGYTF
j_call: TRBJ1-5; v_call: TRBV5-1; d_call: NA; clone_size: NA; cdr3_nt: TGCGCCAGCAGCCTTCTGGGGAAGGAGCCCCAGCATTTT; cdr3_aa: CASSLLGKEPQHF
j_call: TRBJ2-7; v_call: TRBV7-2; d_call: NA; clone_size: NA; cdr3_nt: TGTGCCAGCAGCTTGCGGGACTCCTACGAGCAGTACTTC; cdr3_aa: CASSLRDSYEQYF
j_call: TRBJ2-7; v_call: TRBV29-1; d_call: NA; clone_size: NA; cdr3_nt: TGCAGCGTTGGCGGCAGTAGCGAGCAGTACTTC; cdr3_aa: CSVGGSSEQYF
j_call: TRBJ2-7; v_call: TRBV4-1; d_call: TRBD2; clone_size: NA; cdr3_nt: TGCGCCAGCAGCCGAGCAAGCGGGAGGGCTTCCCACGAGCAGTACTTC; cdr3_aa: CASSRASGRASHEQYF
j_call: TRBJ1-5; v_call: TRBV6-6; d_call: NA; clone_size: NA; cdr3_nt: TGTGCCAGCAGTTACTGGTTAGGGGGACGCAATCAGCCCCAGCATTTT; cdr3_aa: CASSYWLGGRNQPQHF
j_call: TRBJ1-1; v_call: TRBV28; d_call: TRBD1; clone_size: NA; cdr3_nt: TGTGCCAGCAAGAGGGGGGACAGGGCCAACACTGAAGCTTTCTTT; cdr3_aa: CASKRGDRANTEAFF
j_call: TRBJ1-1; v_call: TRBV27; d_call: NA; clone_size: NA; cdr3_nt: TGTGCCAGCAGTTCAAGACTAACGGGGTTCACTGAAGCTTTCTTT; cdr3_aa: CASSSRLTGFTEAFF
j_call: TRBJ2-7; v_call: TRBV6-1; d_call: NA; clone_size: NA; cdr3_nt: TGTGCCAGCAGGGGAATCGAGCAGTACTTC; cdr3_aa: CASRGIEQYF
j_call: TRBJ1-4; v_call: TRBV4-2; d_call: NA; clone_size: NA; cdr3_nt: TGTGCCAGCAGCCAAGAGCTCCCGCACGAAAAACTGTTTTTT; cdr3_aa: CASSQELPHEKLFF
j_call: TRBJ2-5; v_call: TRBV7-2; d_call: TRBD1; clone_size: NA; cdr3_nt: TGTGCCAGCAGCGCCCGAAGACAGGGGGCGGCGCTAGAGACCCAGTACTTC; cdr3_aa: CASSARRQGAALETQYF
j_call: TRBJ1-3; v_call: TRBV7-2; d_call: NA; clone_size: once; cdr3_nt: TGTGCCAGCAGCCGACAGCTTTTGGGAAACACCATATATTTT; cdr3_aa: CASSRQLLGNTIYF
j_call: TRBJ1-2; v_call: TRBV7-8; d_call: NA; clone_size: NA; cdr3_nt: TGTGCCAGCAGCTTAGCATTCGGGGACGGCGGTGGCTACACCTTC; cdr3_aa: CASSLAFGDGGGYTF
j_call: TRBJ2-1; v_call: TRBV28; d_call: NA; clone_size: many; cdr3_nt: TGTGCCAGCAGGGGGCCGGGACCATACAATGAGCAGTTCTTC; cdr3_aa: CASRGPGPYNEQFF
j_call: TRBJ2-5; v_call: TRBV7-2; d_call: TRBD2; clone_size: NA; cdr3_nt: TGTGCCAGCAGCCTGTCTCTAGCGGGAGAGAGGACCCAGTACTTC; cdr3_aa: CASSLSLAGERTQYF
j_call: TRBJ2-2; v_call: TRBV10-1; d_call: NA; clone_size: once; cdr3_nt: TGCGCCAGCAGTGGGACGAGAACTACCGGGGAGCTGTTTTTT; cdr3_aa: CASSGTRTTGELFF
j_call: TRBJ2-7; v_call: TRBV11-2; d_call: NA; clone_size: NA; cdr3_nt: TGTGCCAGCAGCTTATTCAGATCCGGGACCTATGACTACGAGCAGTACTTC; cdr3_aa: CASSLFRSGTYDYEQYF
j_call: TRBJ2-7; v_call: TRBV28; d_call: TRBD1; clone_size: many; cdr3_nt: TGTGCCAGCAGTTTATTATGGCAGGGGGTGGTCGAGCAGTACTTC; cdr3_aa: CASSLLWQGVVEQYF
j_call: TRBJ2-1; v_call: TRBV30; d_call: NA; clone_size: NA; cdr3_nt: TGTGCCTGGTCGATGGGGGATTACAATGAGCAGTTCTTC; cdr3_aa: CAWSMGDYNEQFF
j_call: TRBJ1-1; v_call: TRBV6-5; d_call: TRBD1; clone_size: NA; cdr3_nt: TGTGCCAGCAGCCTCGACAGGGGAGCTGAAGCTTTCTTT; cdr3_aa: CASSLDRGAEAFF
j_call: TRBJ2-5; v_call: TRBV11-2; d_call: TRBD2; clone_size: NA; cdr3_nt: TGTGCCAGCAGCCCAGGGACTACTCAAGAGACCCAGTACTTC; cdr3_aa: CASSPGTTQETQYF
j_call: TRBJ2-1; v_call: TRBV5-1; d_call: NA; clone_size: NA; cdr3_nt: TGCGCCAGCAGCCCTGGACTCTTCGATGAGCAGTTCTTC; cdr3_aa: CASSPGLFDEQFF
j_call: TRBJ1-1; v_call: TRBV5-4; d_call: NA; clone_size: few; cdr3_nt: TGTGCCAGCAGGTCCTCTTGGGTGATAGAAGAAGCTTTCTTT; cdr3_aa: CASRSSWVIEEAFF
j_call: TRBJ1-2; v_call: TRBV7-9; d_call: NA; clone_size: NA; cdr3_nt: TGTGCCAGCAGATTACTGACAGGAGATGGCTACACCTTC; cdr3_aa: CASRLLTGDGYTF
j_call: TRBJ2-7; v_call: TRBV9; d_call: NA; clone_size: NA; cdr3_nt: TGTGCCAGCAGCGTAGGGGCGGGAACCTACGAGCAGTACTTC; cdr3_aa: CASSVGAGTYEQYF
j_call: TRBJ2-5; v_call: TRBV29-1; d_call: NA; clone_size: NA; cdr3_nt: TGCAGCGTTGAATACAGATCCTCCAAGGAGACCCAGTACTTC; cdr3_aa: CSVEYRSSKETQYF
j_call: TRBJ2-7; v_call: TRBV5-4; d_call: TRBD2; clone_size: NA; cdr3_nt: TGTGCCAGCAGCTTAGCCGTAGCGGGGATCTACGAGCAGTACTTC; cdr3_aa: CASSLAVAGIYEQYF